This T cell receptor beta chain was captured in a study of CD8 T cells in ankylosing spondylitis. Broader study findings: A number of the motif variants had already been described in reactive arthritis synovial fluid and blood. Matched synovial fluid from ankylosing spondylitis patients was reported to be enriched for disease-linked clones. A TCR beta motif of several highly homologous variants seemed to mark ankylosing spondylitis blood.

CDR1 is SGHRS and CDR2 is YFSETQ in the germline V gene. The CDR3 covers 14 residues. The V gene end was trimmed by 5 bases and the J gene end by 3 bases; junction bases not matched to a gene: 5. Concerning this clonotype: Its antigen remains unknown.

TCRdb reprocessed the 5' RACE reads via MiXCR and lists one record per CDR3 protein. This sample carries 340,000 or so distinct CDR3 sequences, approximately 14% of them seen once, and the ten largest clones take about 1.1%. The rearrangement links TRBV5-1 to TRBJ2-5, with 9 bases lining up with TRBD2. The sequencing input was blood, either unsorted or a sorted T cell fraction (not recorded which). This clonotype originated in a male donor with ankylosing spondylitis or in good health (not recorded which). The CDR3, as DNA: TGCGCCAGCAGAGCGGGGGGCGCGAAAGAGACCCAGTACTTC. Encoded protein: CASRAGGAKETQYF. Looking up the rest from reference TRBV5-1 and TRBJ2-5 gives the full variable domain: KAGVTQTPRYLIKTRGQQVTLSCSPISGHRSVSWYQQTPGQGLQFLFEYFSETQRNKGNFPGRFSGRQFSNSRSEMNVSTLELGDSALYLCASRAGGAKETQYFGPGTRLLVL.